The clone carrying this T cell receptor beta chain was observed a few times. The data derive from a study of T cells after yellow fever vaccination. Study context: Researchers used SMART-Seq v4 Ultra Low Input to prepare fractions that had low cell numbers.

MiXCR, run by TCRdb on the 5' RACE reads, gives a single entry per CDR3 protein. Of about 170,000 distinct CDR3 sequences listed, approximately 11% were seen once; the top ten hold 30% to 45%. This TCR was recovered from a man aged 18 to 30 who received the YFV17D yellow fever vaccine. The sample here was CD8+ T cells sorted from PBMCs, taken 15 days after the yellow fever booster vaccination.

CDR3 DNA sequence: TGTGCCAGCAGCTTAAATCCAGGGACCAACACTGAAGCTTTCTTT. Its translation is CASSLNPGTNTEAFF. This chain joins TRBV7-3 and TRBJ1-1; perhaps TRBD1 as D (5 bases). The germline V and J ends were trimmed by 1 base and 2 bases, with 11 bases remaining between them. This CDR3 spans 15 amino acids. Germline V CDR1 and CDR2: SGHTA, FQGTGA.